These T cell receptor beta chains were read from a single sample in a study of technical replicates of blood from four donors. Sequencing was performed with immunoSEQ multiplex PCR; in TCRdb, only in-frame clones are kept and a portion is missing. The sample has tens of thousands of clones, under 90% seen once. Sequences were obtained from PBMCs. Every receptor here comes from a human donor in good health. Some clones in this sample may be carry-over from other donors' samples. Each CDR3 is given with its conserved first and last residue. The order of the fields is D gene, V gene, J gene, clone size, CDR3 protein, CDR3 DNA. The D gene is left open where the match is weak. Size is stated for part of the rows, as once, few or many counts, or as a class when the clone is expanded.

D gene: .; V gene: TRBV4-2; J gene: TRBJ2-7; clone size: medium-sized; CDR3 protein: CASSQVLYSLSYPEQYF; CDR3 DNA: TGTGCCAGCAGCCAAGTGTTGTACTCGTTGAGTTATCCCGAGCAGTACTTC
D gene: TRBD1; V gene: TRBV25-1; J gene: TRBJ2-5; clone size: .; CDR3 protein: CASSEFGTGLGETQYF; CDR3 DNA: TGTGCCAGCAGTGAATTCGGGACAGGGTTAGGAGAGACCCAGTACTTC
D gene: TRBD2; V gene: TRBV15; J gene: TRBJ2-3; clone size: .; CDR3 protein: CATSRVWISGSTDTQYF; CDR3 DNA: TGTGCCACCAGCAGAGTGTGGATTAGCGGGAGTACAGATACGCAGTATTTT
D gene: .; V gene: TRBV5-1; J gene: TRBJ1-1; clone size: .; CDR3 protein: CASSPQNMNTEAFF; CDR3 DNA: TGCGCCAGCAGCCCGCAGAATATGAACACTGAAGCTTTCTTT
D gene: TRBD2; V gene: TRBV5-1; J gene: TRBJ2-5; clone size: .; CDR3 protein: CASSSGLDEETQYF; CDR3 DNA: TGCGCCAGCAGCTCCGGACTAGACGAGGAGACCCAGTACTTC
D gene: TRBD1; V gene: TRBV28; J gene: TRBJ1-5; clone size: once; CDR3 protein: CASNVRQGSNQPQHF; CDR3 DNA: TGTGCCAGCAACGTTCGACAGGGTAGCAATCAGCCCCAGCATTTT
D gene: TRBD1; V gene: TRBV13; J gene: TRBJ1-2; clone size: .; CDR3 protein: CASSLTPGGQGYYGYTF; CDR3 DNA: TGTGCCAGCAGCTTAACCCCCGGTGGACAGGGGTACTATGGCTACACCTTC
D gene: .; V gene: TRBV4-1; J gene: TRBJ1-3; clone size: few; CDR3 protein: CASSLQESSGNTIYF; CDR3 DNA: TGCGCCAGCAGCCTACAGGAGAGCTCTGGAAACACCATATATTTT
D gene: TRBD2; V gene: TRBV5-4; J gene: TRBJ2-2; clone size: .; CDR3 protein: CASSVITGGPRTGELFF; CDR3 DNA: TGTGCCAGCAGCGTAATAACGGGGGGGCCGAGAACCGGGGAGCTGTTTTTT
D gene: .; V gene: TRBV7-8; J gene: TRBJ2-1; clone size: .; CDR3 protein: CASSPTGDYNEQFF; CDR3 DNA: TGTGCCAGCAGCCCAACGGGGGACTACAATGAGCAGTTCTTC
D gene: .; V gene: TRBV5-8; J gene: TRBJ2-1; clone size: .; CDR3 protein: CASSFWRGEQFF; CDR3 DNA: TGTGCCAGCAGCTTTTGGCGGGGTGAGCAGTTCTTC
D gene: .; V gene: TRBV4-1; J gene: TRBJ2-3; clone size: once; CDR3 protein: CASSQDWRGTDTQYF; CDR3 DNA: TGCGCCAGCAGCCAAGACTGGCGAGGGACAGATACGCAGTATTTT
D gene: .; V gene: TRBV29-1; J gene: TRBJ1-2; clone size: .; CDR3 protein: CSVQLGGNTF; CDR3 DNA: TGCAGCGTCCAACTGGGGGGGAACACCTTC
D gene: .; V gene: TRBV5-6; J gene: TRBJ1-1; clone size: .; CDR3 protein: CASSNTPGNTEAFF; CDR3 DNA: TGTGCCAGCAGCAACACACCGGGGAACACTGAAGCTTTCTTT
D gene: .; V gene: TRBV15; J gene: TRBJ1-4; clone size: .; CDR3 protein: CATSTTIGQGSEKLFF; CDR3 DNA: TGTGCCACCAGCACTACCATCGGGCAGGGGAGCGAAAAACTGTTTTTT
D gene: TRBD1; V gene: TRBV19; J gene: TRBJ1-4; clone size: .; CDR3 protein: CASKRPGQADEKLFF; CDR3 DNA: TGTGCCAGTAAGAGACCAGGACAGGCTGATGAAAAACTGTTTTTT
D gene: .; V gene: TRBV4-3; J gene: TRBJ2-7; clone size: .; CDR3 protein: CASSHSLGNSYEQYF; CDR3 DNA: TGCGCCAGCAGCCACTCCCTCGGGAACTCCTACGAGCAGTACTTC
D gene: .; V gene: TRBV4-1; J gene: TRBJ1-2; clone size: .; CDR3 protein: CASSQDIGRGANYGYTF; CDR3 DNA: TGCGCCAGCAGCCAAGATATTGGCAGGGGAGCTAACTATGGCTACACCTTC
D gene: .; V gene: TRBV28; J gene: TRBJ2-7; clone size: .; CDR3 protein: CASSLSSAYEQYF; CDR3 DNA: TGTGCCAGCAGTTTGTCCAGTGCCTACGAGCAGTACTTC
D gene: TRBD1; V gene: TRBV9; J gene: TRBJ2-3; clone size: .; CDR3 protein: CASSVGGQGAGTDTQYF; CDR3 DNA: TGTGCCAGCAGCGTAGGTGGACAGGGGGCCGGCACAGATACGCAGTATTTT
D gene: .; V gene: TRBV2; J gene: TRBJ2-7; clone size: .; CDR3 protein: CASKTSTYEQYF; CDR3 DNA: TGTGCCAGCAAAACTAGTACCTACGAGCAGTACTTC
D gene: .; V gene: TRBV5-1; J gene: TRBJ2-1; clone size: .; CDR3 protein: CASSLGARANEQFF; CDR3 DNA: TGCGCCAGCAGCTTGGGGGCTCGCGCGAATGAGCAGTTCTTC
D gene: TRBD1; V gene: TRBV27; J gene: TRBJ2-1; clone size: few; CDR3 protein: CASSSRQGDNEQFF; CDR3 DNA: TGTGCCAGCAGTTCGAGACAGGGTGACAATGAGCAGTTCTTC
D gene: .; V gene: TRBV7-2; J gene: TRBJ1-6; clone size: once; CDR3 protein: CASSLGQSYNSPLHF; CDR3 DNA: TGTGCCAGCAGCCTAGGACAGTCCTATAATTCACCCCTCCACTTT
D gene: TRBD1; V gene: TRBV5-6; J gene: TRBJ2-3; clone size: .; CDR3 protein: CASTRGTGPPHTQYF; CDR3 DNA: TGTGCCAGCACAAGGGGGACAGGGCCTCCTCATACGCAGTATTTT
D gene: TRBD2; V gene: TRBV11-2; J gene: TRBJ2-3; clone size: once; CDR3 protein: CASSLAGRGTDTQYF; CDR3 DNA: TGTGCCAGCAGCTTAGCGGGGAGGGGCACAGATACGCAGTATTTT
D gene: TRBD1; V gene: TRBV7-6; J gene: TRBJ2-5; clone size: .; CDR3 protein: CASSKSTGGIGTQYF; CDR3 DNA: TGTGCCAGCAGCAAATCGACAGGGGGGATAGGGACCCAGTACTTC
D gene: .; V gene: TRBV27; J gene: TRBJ2-7; clone size: .; CDR3 protein: CASREGFGHEQYF; CDR3 DNA: TGTGCCAGCAGGGAGGGGTTTGGACACGAGCAGTACTTC
D gene: .; V gene: TRBV30; J gene: TRBJ2-1; clone size: medium-sized; CDR3 protein: CAWSGQHNEQFF; CDR3 DNA: TGTGCCTGGAGTGGACAGCACAATGAGCAGTTCTTC
D gene: .; V gene: TRBV4-3; J gene: TRBJ1-1; clone size: once; CDR3 protein: CASSQGRGEAFF; CDR3 DNA: TGCGCCAGCAGCCAAGGAAGGGGCGAAGCTTTCTTT
D gene: .; V gene: TRBV7-2; J gene: TRBJ1-6; clone size: .; CDR3 protein: CASSPSVRLGSYNSPLHF; CDR3 DNA: TGTGCCAGCAGCCCGTCGGTCAGGCTGGGCTCCTATAATTCACCCCTCCACTTT
D gene: TRBD2; V gene: TRBV5-1; J gene: TRBJ2-7; clone size: .; CDR3 protein: CASSGDSGRSEQYF; CDR3 DNA: TGCGCCAGCAGCGGCGATAGCGGGAGGAGCGAGCAGTACTTC
D gene: .; V gene: TRBV30; J gene: TRBJ2-7; clone size: .; CDR3 protein: CAWSVGHPYEQYF; CDR3 DNA: TGTGCCTGGAGTGTGGGACACCCCTACGAGCAGTACTTC
D gene: .; V gene: TRBV29-1; J gene: TRBJ1-2; clone size: .; CDR3 protein: CSVEGDSNYGYTF; CDR3 DNA: TGCAGCGTTGAAGGAGACTCTAACTATGGCTACACCTTC
D gene: TRBD1; V gene: TRBV6-5; J gene: TRBJ1-5; clone size: .; CDR3 protein: CASSYDAGGYQPQHF; CDR3 DNA: TGTGCCAGCAGTTACGATGCAGGGGGCTATCAGCCCCAGCATTTT
D gene: TRBD1; V gene: TRBV5-4; J gene: TRBJ2-7; clone size: .; CDR3 protein: CASSLDRGSYEQYF; CDR3 DNA: TGTGCCAGCAGCTTAGACAGGGGAAGCTACGAGCAGTACTTC
D gene: TRBD2; V gene: TRBV7-2; J gene: TRBJ2-7; clone size: .; CDR3 protein: CASSLGFSGSSNEQYF; CDR3 DNA: TGTGCCAGCAGCTTAGGGTTTAGCGGGAGCTCCAACGAGCAGTACTTC
D gene: TRBD1; V gene: TRBV10-3; J gene: TRBJ2-7; clone size: .; CDR3 protein: CAIRARGQNSYEQYF; CDR3 DNA: TGTGCCATCAGGGCCCGGGGACAGAACTCCTACGAGCAGTACTTC
D gene: TRBD1; V gene: TRBV7-2; J gene: TRBJ2-2; clone size: .; CDR3 protein: CASRDPGQAKTGELFF; CDR3 DNA: TGTGCCAGCAGGGATCCGGGACAGGCTAAAACCGGGGAGCTGTTTTTT
D gene: TRBD2; V gene: TRBV30; J gene: TRBJ2-1; clone size: .; CDR3 protein: CAWSTRTSGGTYNEQFF; CDR3 DNA: TGTGCCTGGAGTACCCGGACTAGCGGGGGAACCTACAATGAGCAGTTCTTC
D gene: TRBD2; V gene: TRBV7-2; J gene: TRBJ2-1; clone size: .; CDR3 protein: CASSRGGALYNEQFF; CDR3 DNA: TGTGCCAGCAGCCGCGGGGGTGCGCTCTACAATGAGCAGTTCTTC